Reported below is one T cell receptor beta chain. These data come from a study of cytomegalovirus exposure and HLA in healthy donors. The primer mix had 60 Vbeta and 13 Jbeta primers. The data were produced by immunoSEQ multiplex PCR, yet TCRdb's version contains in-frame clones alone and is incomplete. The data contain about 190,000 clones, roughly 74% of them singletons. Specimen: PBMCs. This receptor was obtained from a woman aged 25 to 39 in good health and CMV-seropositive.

In nucleotides, the CDR3 is TGTGCCAGCAGCACCGGGACAGCCACAGATACGCAGTATTTT. Translated, it gives CASSTGTATDTQYF. The V and J genes are TRBV7-9 and TRBJ2-3, with TRBD1 matching 7 bases. CDR3 length: 14 amino acids. V trimming: 5 bases; J trimming: 2 bases; junction bases outside the gene matches: 4. Germline V CDR1 and CDR2: SEHNR, FQNEAQ (reference sequence).